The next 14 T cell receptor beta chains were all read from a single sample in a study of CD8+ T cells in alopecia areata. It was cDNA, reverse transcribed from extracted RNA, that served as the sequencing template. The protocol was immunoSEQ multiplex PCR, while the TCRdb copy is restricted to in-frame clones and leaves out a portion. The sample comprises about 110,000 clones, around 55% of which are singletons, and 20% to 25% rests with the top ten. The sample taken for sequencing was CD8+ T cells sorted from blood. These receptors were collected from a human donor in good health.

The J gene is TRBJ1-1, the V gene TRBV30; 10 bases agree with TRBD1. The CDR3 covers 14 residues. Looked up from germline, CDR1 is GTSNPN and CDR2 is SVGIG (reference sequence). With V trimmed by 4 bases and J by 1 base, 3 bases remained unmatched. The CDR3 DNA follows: TGTGCCTGGACCGGGGACAGGGGGAACACTGAAGCTTTCTTT. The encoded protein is CAWTGDRGNTEAFF.

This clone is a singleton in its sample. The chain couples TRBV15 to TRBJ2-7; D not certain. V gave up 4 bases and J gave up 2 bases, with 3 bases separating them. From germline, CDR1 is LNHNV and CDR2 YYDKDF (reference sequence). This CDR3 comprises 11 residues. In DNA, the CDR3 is TGTGCCACCAGCAACACCTACGAGCAGTACTTC. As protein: CATSNTYEQYF.

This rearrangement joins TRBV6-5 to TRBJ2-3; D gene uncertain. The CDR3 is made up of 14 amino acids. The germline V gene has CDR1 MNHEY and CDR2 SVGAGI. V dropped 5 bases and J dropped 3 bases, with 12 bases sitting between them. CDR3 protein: CASSRLVETDTQYF. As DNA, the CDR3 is TGTGCCAGCAGTCGTTTAGTCGAAACAGATACGCAGTATTTT.

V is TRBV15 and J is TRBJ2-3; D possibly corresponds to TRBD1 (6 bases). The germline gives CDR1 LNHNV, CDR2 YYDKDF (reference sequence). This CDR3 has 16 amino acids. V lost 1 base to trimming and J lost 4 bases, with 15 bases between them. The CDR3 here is CATSRARHRVADTQYF. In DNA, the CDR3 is TGTGCCACCAGCAGAGCGAGGCACAGGGTCGCAGATACGCAGTATTTT.

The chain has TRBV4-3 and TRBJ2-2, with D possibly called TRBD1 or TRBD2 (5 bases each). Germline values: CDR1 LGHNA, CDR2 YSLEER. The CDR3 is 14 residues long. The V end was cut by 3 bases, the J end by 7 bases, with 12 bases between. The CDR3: CASSQGVRGGELFF. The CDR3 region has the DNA TGCGCCAGCAGCCAGGGGGTGAGGGGCGGGGAGCTGTTTTTT.

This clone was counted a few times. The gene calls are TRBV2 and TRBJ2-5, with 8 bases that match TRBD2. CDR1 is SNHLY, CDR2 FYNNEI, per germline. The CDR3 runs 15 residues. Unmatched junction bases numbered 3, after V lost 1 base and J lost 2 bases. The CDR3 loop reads CASSEGRGGQETQYF. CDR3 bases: TGTGCCAGCAGTGAAGGGCGCGGGGGGCAAGAGACCCAGTACTTC.

The CDR3 loop is CASSVVANTEAFF. The CDR3 coding sequence is TGTGCCAGCAGCGTAGTAGCGAACACTGAAGCTTTCTTT. The chain has TRBV9 and TRBJ1-1; D remains ambiguous. CDR1 SGDLS and CDR2 YYNGEE come from the germline V gene. The CDR3 sequence is 13 residues long. V gave up 0 bases and J gave up 1 base, with 4 bases separating them.

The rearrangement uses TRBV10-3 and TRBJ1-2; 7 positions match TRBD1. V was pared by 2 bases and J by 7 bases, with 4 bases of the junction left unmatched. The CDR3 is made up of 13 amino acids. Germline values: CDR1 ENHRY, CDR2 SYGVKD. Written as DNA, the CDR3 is TGTGCCATCAGTGAGCCACAGGGGACTGGCTACACCTTC. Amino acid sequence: CAISEPQGTGYTF.

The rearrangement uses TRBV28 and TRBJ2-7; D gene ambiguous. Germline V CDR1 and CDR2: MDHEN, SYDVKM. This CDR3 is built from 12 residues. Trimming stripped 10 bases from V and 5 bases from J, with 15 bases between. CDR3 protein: CATGQVGDEQYF. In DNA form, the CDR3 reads TGTGCCACCGGCCAGGTCGGCGACGAGCAGTACTTC.

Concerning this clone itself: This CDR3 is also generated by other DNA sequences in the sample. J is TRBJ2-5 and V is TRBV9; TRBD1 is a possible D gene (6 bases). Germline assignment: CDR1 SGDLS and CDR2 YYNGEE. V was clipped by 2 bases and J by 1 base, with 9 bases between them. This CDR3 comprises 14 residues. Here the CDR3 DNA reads TGTGCCAGCAGCGTGGAGGACAGCCAAGAGACCCAGTACTTC. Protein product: CASSVEDSQETQYF.

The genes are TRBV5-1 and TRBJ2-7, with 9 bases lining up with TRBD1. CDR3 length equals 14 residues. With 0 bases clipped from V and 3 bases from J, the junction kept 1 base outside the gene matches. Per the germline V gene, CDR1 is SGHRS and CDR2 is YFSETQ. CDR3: CASSLGQGGYEQYF. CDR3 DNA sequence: TGCGCCAGCAGCTTGGGACAGGGGGGCTACGAGCAGTACTTC.

CDR3 amino acids: CASSLGLLTSEQFF. The CDR3 DNA is TGTGCCAGCAGCCTAGGACTGTTAACAAGCGAGCAGTTCTTC. The rearrangement joins TRBV9 to TRBJ2-1, with D possibly matching TRBD2 (5 bases). CDR1 is SGDLS and CDR2 is YYNGEE in the germline V gene. V gave up 4 bases and J gave up 10 bases, with 18 bases separating them. This CDR3 comprises 14 residues.

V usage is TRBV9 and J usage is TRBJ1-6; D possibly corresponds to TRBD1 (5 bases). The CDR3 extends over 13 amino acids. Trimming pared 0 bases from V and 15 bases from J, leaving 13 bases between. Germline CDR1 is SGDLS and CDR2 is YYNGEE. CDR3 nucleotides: TGTGCCAGCAGCGTAGAAGGGGCAGAACACCTCCACTTT. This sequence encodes CASSVEGAEHLHF.

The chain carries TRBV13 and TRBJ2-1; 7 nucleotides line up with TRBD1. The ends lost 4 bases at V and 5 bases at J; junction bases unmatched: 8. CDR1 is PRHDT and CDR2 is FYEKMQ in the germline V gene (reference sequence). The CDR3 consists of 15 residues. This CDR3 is CASSSTGSQNNEQFF. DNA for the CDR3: TGTGCCAGCAGCTCGACAGGGAGTCAGAACAATGAGCAGTTCTTC.